The 30 T cell receptor beta chains below were found in one sample sequenced in a study of OX40 agonist ivuxolimab in advanced cancers. The table came from immunoSEQ multiplex PCR; TCRdb's copy has only in-frame clones and leaves some out. The sample records about 54,000 clones, over 75% being singletons. The sequenced sample was CD4+ or CD8+ T cells sorted from blood, obtained in a trial of the OX40 agonist ivuxolimab. The receptors shown here come from an adult with an advanced solid tumor such as melanoma, head and neck, liver or kidney cancer.

The CDR3 here is CASSVDPTASSYNEQFF. The DNA of the CDR3 is TGTGCCAGCAGCGTAGACCCCACAGCGAGCTCCTACAATGAGCAGTTCTTC. V is TRBV9 and J is TRBJ2-1; D not certain. Germline assignment: CDR1 SGDLS and CDR2 YYNGEE. The CDR3 sequence is 17 residues long. V lost 0 bases and J lost 0, with 13 bases in between.

To note about this clone: The sample carries other DNA sequences with the same CDR3. This sequence joins TRBV5-1 and TRBJ1-5, with D unresolved. Germline assignment: CDR1 SGHRS and CDR2 YFSETQ. CDR3 size: 13 residues. V lost 2 bases, J lost 2 bases, and 5 bases lay in between. This CDR3 is CASSLAGNQPQHF. CDR3 DNA: TGCGCCAGCAGCTTAGCGGGCAATCAGCCCCAGCATTTT.

CDR3 in amino acids: CASRMVSANEKLFF. CDR3 sequence (DNA): TGCGCCAGCAGAATGGTCTCGGCGAATGAAAAACTGTTTTTT. The chain combines TRBV10-2 with TRBJ1-4; D unresolved. This CDR3 has 14 amino acids. The V end was cut by 6 bases, the J end by 5 bases, with 13 bases between. CDR1 and CDR2 (germline): WSHSY, SAAADI.

V usage is TRBV7-2 and J usage is TRBJ2-7; 7 bases fit TRBD1. The CDR3 loop spans 14 amino acids. Losses at the gene ends were 0 bases for V and 2 bases for J; bases not matched to a gene: 1. CDR1 and CDR2 from the germline V gene are SGHTA and FQGNSA. As DNA, the CDR3 is TGTGCCAGCAGCTTAGCCGGGACAGCCTACGAGCAGTACTTC. It is translated as CASSLAGTAYEQYF.

This clone has only a few counts. The chain recombines TRBV6-1 with TRBJ1-3, with D perhaps matching TRBD1 (6 bases). Per germline, CDR1 MNHNS and CDR2 SASEGT. V dropped 6 bases and J dropped 3 bases, with 12 bases sitting between them. The CDR3 runs to 14 residues. The CDR3 is CASRGQHYGNTIYF. The CDR3 bases are TGTGCCAGCAGAGGACAGCACTATGGAAACACCATATATTTT.

This chain connects TRBV27 to TRBJ2-3; 15 nucleotides agree with TRBD2. The CDR3 is made up of 19 amino acids. Germline V gives CDR1 MNHEY, CDR2 SMNVEV (reference sequence). Trimming at V came to 3 bases and at J to 4 bases, leaving 11 bases not matched to a gene. The CDR3 loop is CASSFSGLAGGPLADTQYF. CDR3 sequence (DNA): TGTGCCAGCAGTTTTTCCGGACTAGCGGGGGGGCCTTTGGCAGATACGCAGTATTTT.

This chain connects TRBV6-4 to TRBJ2-3; weak D call: TRBD2 (6 bases). Deletions cut 6 bases from V and 2 bases from J, with 15 bases between. CDR1 MRHNA and CDR2 SNTAGT come from the germline V gene. The CDR3 loop spans 15 amino acids. In DNA, the CDR3 is TGTGCCAGCAGCCTAGGGGCGGGGATCACAGATACGCAGTATTTT. This gives the protein CASSLGAGITDTQYF.

This clone was seen a single time. The sample carries other DNA sequences with the same CDR3. The chain employs TRBV5-1 and TRBJ2-3; D is unresolved. Trimming took 0 bases from V and 3 from J, leaving 11 bases between them. The CDR3 runs to 15 residues. Germline CDR1 SGHRS, CDR2 YFSETQ. The DNA for the CDR3 is TGCGCCAGCAGCTTGGTAGTCGGCGGTACAGATACGCAGTATTTT. Residues: CASSLVVGGTDTQYF. Supplemented by reference TRBV5-1 and TRBJ2-3, the full variable domain reads KAGVTQTPRYLIKTRGQQVTLSCSPISGHRSVSWYQQTPGQGLQFLFEYFSETQRNKGNFPGRFSGRQFSNSRSEMNVSTLELGDSALYLCASSLVVGGTDTQYFGPGTRLTVL.

The CDR3 nucleotides read TGTGCCAGCAAGCCCGGACAGCGGAATTCACCCCTCCACTTT. Translation gives CASKPGQRNSPLHF. The V and J genes are TRBV6-8 and TRBJ1-6; tentatively, D is TRBD1 (6 bases). CDR1 is MNHGY, CDR2 SAAAGT, per germline. The CDR3 consists of 14 residues. Trimming took 7 bases from V and 7 from J, leaving 14 bases between them.

This rearrangement joins TRBV19 to TRBJ1-1, with TRBD1 matching 7 bases. Trimming took 7 bases from V and 4 from J; bases not matched to a gene: 6. CDR1 LNHDA and CDR2 SQIVND come from the germline V gene (reference sequence). The CDR3 sequence is 13 residues long. The CDR3: CASTPEGATEAFF. The CDR3 DNA follows: TGTGCCAGTACCCCTGAGGGGGCCACTGAAGCTTTCTTT.

The chain uses TRBV9 and TRBJ1-4; the D gene is possibly TRBD1 (5 bases). V was pared by 5 bases and J by 5 bases, with 13 bases between. Germline V gene lookup returns CDR1 SGDLS and CDR2 YYNGEE. The CDR3 is made up of 14 amino acids. The CDR3 protein is CASSAGTINEKLFF. CDR3 nucleotides: TGTGCCAGCAGTGCCGGGACCATCAATGAAAAACTGTTTTTT.

CDR3: CASSQTLAPYEQYF. For the CDR3, the DNA is TGCGCCAGCAGCCAAACACTCGCCCCCTACGAGCAGTACTTC. This sequence joins TRBV4-1 and TRBJ2-7, with D unresolved. This CDR3 comprises 14 residues. The V gene lost 2 bases and the J gene lost 2 bases, with 10 bases spanning the gap. In germline, CDR1 is MGHRA, CDR2 YSYEKL.

This clone was detected only once. The chain carries TRBV2 and TRBJ1-2, with TRBD1 matching over 8 bases. V trimming: 6 bases; J trimming: 4 bases; junction bases outside the gene matches: 7. CDR1 is SNHLY, CDR2 FYNNEI, per germline. There are 14 residues in the CDR3. CDR3 residues: CASREQGVGYGYTF. The CDR3, as DNA: TGTGCCAGCAGAGAACAGGGGGTGGGCTATGGCTACACCTTC.

The rearrangement uses TRBV5-6 and TRBJ2-3; D possibly matches TRBD1 or TRBD2 (6 bases each). V was pared by 3 bases and J by 2 bases, with 10 bases between. Germline CDR1 SGHDT, CDR2 YYEEEE. This CDR3 has 14 residues. The CDR3 protein is CASSSEGVTDTQYF. The CDR3 DNA sequence: TGTGCCAGCAGCTCGGAGGGGGTCACAGATACGCAGTATTTT.

This rearrangement joins TRBV29-1 to TRBJ2-1; 7 bases are a match to TRBD1. The V segment lost 7 bases and the J segment 2 bases; nucleotides outside the gene matches: 8. CDR1 is SQVTM, CDR2 ANQGSEA, per germline. The CDR3 is made up of 14 amino acids. The CDR3 DNA reads TGCAGCGGATTAACCGGGACAGCCTACAATGAGCAGTTCTTC. Translation gives CSGLTGTAYNEQFF.

The V call is TRBV5-4, the J call TRBJ1-1, with D uncertain. Trimming cost V 5 bases and J 1 base, with 9 bases left between them. The V gene's germline CDR1 is SGHNT and CDR2 YYREEE (reference sequence). This CDR3 has 13 residues. As DNA, the CDR3 is TGTGCCAGCAGTCACACAACGAACACTGAAGCTTTCTTT. Translation gives CASSHTTNTEAFF. The full variable domain, with the rest looked up from reference TRBV5-4 and TRBJ1-1, is ETGVTQSPTHLIKTRGQQVTLRCSSQSGHNTVSWYQQALGQGPQFIFQYYREEENGRGNFPPRFSGLQFPNYSSELNVNALELDDSALYLCASSHTTNTEAFFGQGTRLTVV.

This chain uses TRBV9 with TRBJ2-3, with 10 bases aligning to TRBD2. From germline, CDR1 is SGDLS and CDR2 YYNGEE. The J segment lost 0 bases and the V segment lost 0 bases, leaving 1 base of the junction unmatched. The CDR3 loop spans 16 amino acids. The CDR3 is CASSVVSGGSTDTQYF. The DNA for the CDR3 is TGTGCCAGCAGCGTAGTTAGCGGGGGGAGCACAGATACGCAGTATTTT.

This clone was found a few times. J is TRBJ1-3 and V is TRBV7-6; 7 nucleotides match TRBD1. CDR1 is SGHVS and CDR2 is FNYEAQ in the germline V gene. Trimming at V came to 0 bases and at J to 4 bases, leaving 3 bases not matched to a gene. This CDR3 is built from 15 residues. CDR3 nucleotide sequence: TGTGCCAGCAGCTTAGCAGGGGGCAAAGGAAACACCATATATTTT. Protein: CASSLAGGKGNTIYF.

This chain links TRBV7-9 with TRBJ1-2; no clear D gene. Germline CDR1 reads SEHNR; CDR2 reads FQNEAQ (reference sequence). The CDR3 covers 14 residues. V lost 0 bases, J lost 2 bases, and 7 bases lay in between. The CDR3: CASSLAGGNYGYTF. The DNA of the CDR3 is TGTGCCAGCAGCTTAGCAGGCGGGAACTATGGCTACACCTTC.

The rearrangement joins TRBV5-4 to TRBJ1-2; 9 bases are a match to TRBD1. Per the germline V gene, CDR1 is SGHNT and CDR2 is YYREEE (reference sequence). V was clipped by 0 bases and J by 5 bases; unmatched bases: 8. This CDR3 region has 16 residues. CDR3 loop: CASSLVAGQGKYGYTF. The CDR3 DNA reads as TGTGCCAGCAGCTTGGTTGCGGGACAGGGAAAATATGGCTACACCTTC. The full variable domain, with the rest looked up from reference TRBV5-4 and TRBJ1-2, is ETGVTQSPTHLIKTRGQQVTLRCSSQSGHNTVSWYQQALGQGPQFIFQYYREEENGRGNFPPRFSGLQFPNYSSELNVNALELDDSALYLCASSLVAGQGKYGYTFGSGTRLTVV.

This clone came up once. The rearrangement links TRBV5-8 to TRBJ2-1; 7 bases map to TRBD2. J lost 0 bases, V lost 2 bases, and 2 bases had no gene match. The V gene's germline CDR1 is SGHTS and CDR2 YDEGEE. This CDR3 region has 15 residues. CDR3 sequence (DNA): TGTGCCAGCAGCTTCGGACTAGACTCCTACAATGAGCAGTTCTTC. Residues: CASSFGLDSYNEQFF. The complete variable domain, with remaining parts taken from reference TRBV5-8 and TRBJ2-1, reads EAGVTQSPTHLIKTRGQQATLRCSPISGHTSVYWYQQALGLGLQFLLWYDEGEERNRGNFPPRFSGRQFPNYSSELNVNALELEDSALYLCASSFGLDSYNEQFFGPGTRLTVL.

The chain joins TRBV5-1 to TRBJ2-2; D gene ambiguous. This CDR3 comprises 14 residues. Trimming shortened V by 0 bases and J by 12 bases, and 15 bases separated the two germline ends. CDR1 is SGHRS, CDR2 YFSETQ, per germline. CDR3: CASSLAESNLKLFF. In nucleotides, the CDR3 is TGCGCCAGCAGCTTGGCCGAAAGCAACCTCAAGCTGTTTTTT.

The rearrangement links TRBV4-1 to TRBJ2-7; tentative D call: TRBD2 (5 bases). Trimming removed 5 bases from V and 6 bases from J, with 26 bases in between. Germline V lookup: CDR1 MGHRA, CDR2 YSYEKL. This CDR3 has 17 amino acids. CDR3 nucleotide sequence: TGCGCCAGCAGCTCTCTTACTAGTGCCGGTGGGCTACGCGAGCAGTACTTC. It specifies CASSSLTSAGGLREQYF.

The chain uses TRBV6-1 and TRBJ1-2, with D hard to call. Per the germline V gene, CDR1 is MNHNS and CDR2 is SASEGT. The CDR3 extends over 12 amino acids. V was cut by 6 bases and J by 2 bases, with 7 bases left in between. CDR3 bases: TGTGCCAGCAGCGAGCGGAACTATGGCTACACCTTC. Protein sequence: CASSERNYGYTF.

V usage is TRBV14 and J usage is TRBJ2-1; D remains unclear. The CDR3 consists of 14 residues. Trimming left V 0 bases short and J 9 bases short, with 12 bases between. Germline V gene data show CDR1 as SGHDN and CDR2 as FVKESK. CDR3 sequence (DNA): TGTGCCAGCAGCCAAGAATTGAGTGTGGGTGAGCAGTTCTTC. Its translation: CASSQELSVGEQFF.

The chain joins TRBV5-4 to TRBJ2-7; 11 nucleotides align to TRBD2. Unmatched junction bases numbered 6, after V lost 0 bases and J lost 4 bases. This CDR3 has 16 amino acids. Per germline, CDR1 SGHNT and CDR2 YYREEE (reference sequence). As DNA, the CDR3 is TGTGCCAGCAGCTTGGCTAGCGGGGGGTCAAAGTACGAGCAGTACTTC. Residues: CASSLASGGSKYEQYF. Full variable domain (missing parts from reference TRBV5-4 and TRBJ2-7): ETGVTQSPTHLIKTRGQQVTLRCSSQSGHNTVSWYQQALGQGPQFIFQYYREEENGRGNFPPRFSGLQFPNYSSELNVNALELDDSALYLCASSLASGGSKYEQYFGPGTRLTVT.

The gene calls are TRBV11-3 and TRBJ2-3; TRBD2 agrees at 8 bases. Germline V CDR1 and CDR2: SGHNT, YENEEA. V gave up 0 bases and J gave up 4 bases; unmatched junction bases: 6. The CDR3 is 16 amino acids. The DNA for the CDR3 is TGTGCCAGCAGCTTAGATTTGGCTAGCGGGTCAGATACGCAGTATTTT. Amino acid sequence: CASSLDLASGSDTQYF.

About this clone: The junction departs from the called germline gene at one end, perhaps through a read error. The chain has TRBV10-3 and TRBJ1-4; D uncertain. The CDR3 spans 14 residues. Germline CDR1 ENHRY, CDR2 SYGVKD. In DNA, the CDR3 is TGTGCCATAAGTGGGTCAGGAACTAATGAAAAACTGTTTTTT. This gives the protein CAISGSGTNEKLFF.

The chain carries TRBV28 and TRBJ1-5; D gene ambiguous. The length of the CDR3 is 14 residues. Per the germline V gene, CDR1 is MDHEN and CDR2 is SYDVKM. V was clipped by 7 bases and J by 1 base, with 11 bases between them. CDR3 residues: CASTSYPSNQPQHF. CDR3 DNA: TGTGCCAGCACCTCCTACCCAAGCAATCAGCCCCAGCATTTT.

This chain joins TRBV11-1 and TRBJ2-1; a weak D match, TRBD2 (5 bases). The CDR3 is 16 residues long. Deletions cut 5 bases from V and 6 bases from J, with 20 bases between. Germline values: CDR1 SGHAT, CDR2 FQDESV (reference sequence). The chain's CDR3 is CASSLSRGPGSNEQFF. CDR3 DNA sequence: TGTGCCAGCAGCCTCTCACGAGGGCCTGGGTCCAATGAGCAGTTCTTC.